This is a list of T cell receptor beta chains from one sample in a study of CD8+ T cells in alopecia areata. TCRdb's table, derived via immunoSEQ multiplex PCR, lists solely in-frame clones and lacks some. This repertoire shows more than 150,000 clones, around 51% found once; its top ten account for around 9.1%. The source was CD8+ T cells sorted from blood, collected at approximately week 51, from a patient treated with tofacitinib. Every receptor here comes from a human donor with alopecia areata. Both conserved end residues are part of each CDR3. Each record gives: CDR3 DNA, CDR3 protein, CDR3 length, clone size, V gene, J gene, D gene. D genes are given only for firm matches. A row's size may be missing; if present it is once, few, many or a size class.

DNA: TGTGCCAGCAGTGAACGGGGGGGCCCCTATGGCTACACCTTC
CDR3: CASSERGGPYGYTF
length: 14
size: .
V: TRBV25-1
J: TRBJ1-2
D: .

DNA: TGCAGCGTCCTCCGGGACGCGAACACCGGGGAGCTGTTTTTT
CDR3: CSVLRDANTGELFF
length: 14
size: few
V: TRBV29-1
J: TRBJ2-2
D: .

DNA: TGCAGCGTTGTCATTCGAGTCTGGCAGGGGTTAGCCAAAAACATTCAGTACTTC
CDR3: CSVVIRVWQGLAKNIQYF
length: 18
size: few
V: TRBV29-1
J: TRBJ2-4
D: .

DNA: TGTGCCAGCAGCTTGGATAGGGAGGCTTTCTTT
CDR3: CASSLDREAFF
length: 11
size: many
V: TRBV5-4
J: TRBJ1-1
D: .

DNA: TGTGCCAGCAGTGAGCACCCAGGCCCCGGGAATGAGCAGCTCTTC
CDR3: CASSEHPGPGNEQLF
length: 15
size: .
V: TRBV25-1
J: TRBJ2-1
D: .

DNA: TGTGCCAGCAGTTACGGGACAGAAAACACCAGGGAGCTGTTTTTT
CDR3: CASSYGTENTRELFF
length: 15
size: .
V: TRBV6-5
J: TRBJ2-2
D: TRBD1

DNA: TGTGCCAGCAGCTTAAATGAAAAACTGTTTTTT
CDR3: CASSLNEKLFF
length: 11
size: .
V: TRBV11-2
J: TRBJ1-4
D: .

DNA: TGTGCCAGCAGCCTGTACCAAGAGACCCAGTACTTC
CDR3: CASSLYQETQYF
length: 12
size: .
V: TRBV13
J: TRBJ2-5
D: .

DNA: TGCGCCAGCAGCCAAGTAGGAGTGAACACTGAAGCTTTCTTT
CDR3: CASSQVGVNTEAFF
length: 14
size: .
V: TRBV4-1
J: TRBJ1-1
D: .

DNA: TGTGCCAGCAGCTCCCACAGCCACACTGAAGCTTTCTTT
CDR3: CASSSHSHTEAFF
length: 13
size: .
V: TRBV5-4
J: TRBJ1-1
D: .

DNA: TGCAGCGTTGTCGACAATGAGCAGTTCTTC
CDR3: CSVVDNEQFF
length: 10
size: .
V: TRBV29-1
J: TRBJ2-1
D: .

DNA: TGTGCCACCTCCGGGCCACTCTCCTACGAGCAGTACTTC
CDR3: CATSGPLSYEQYF
length: 13
size: .
V: TRBV27
J: TRBJ2-7
D: .

DNA: TGCGCCAGCAGCACGGACAGCTACGAGCAGTACTTC
CDR3: CASSTDSYEQYF
length: 12
size: once
V: TRBV5-1
J: TRBJ2-7
D: .

DNA: TGTGCCAGTACTCCCCGGGACACCCCCGTCAATGAGCAGTTCTTC
CDR3: CASTPRDTPVNEQFF
length: 15
size: few
V: TRBV2
J: TRBJ2-1
D: .

DNA: TGCAGCGGGTGGACAGGGGCCAAAAATGGCGGGGAGCTGTTTTTT
CDR3: CSGWTGAKNGGELFF
length: 15
size: few
V: TRBV29-1
J: TRBJ2-2
D: TRBD1

DNA: TGCAGCGTTGAAGATGACAGGGGCGAGCAGTACTTC
CDR3: CSVEDDRGEQYF
length: 12
size: .
V: TRBV29-1
J: TRBJ2-7
D: TRBD1